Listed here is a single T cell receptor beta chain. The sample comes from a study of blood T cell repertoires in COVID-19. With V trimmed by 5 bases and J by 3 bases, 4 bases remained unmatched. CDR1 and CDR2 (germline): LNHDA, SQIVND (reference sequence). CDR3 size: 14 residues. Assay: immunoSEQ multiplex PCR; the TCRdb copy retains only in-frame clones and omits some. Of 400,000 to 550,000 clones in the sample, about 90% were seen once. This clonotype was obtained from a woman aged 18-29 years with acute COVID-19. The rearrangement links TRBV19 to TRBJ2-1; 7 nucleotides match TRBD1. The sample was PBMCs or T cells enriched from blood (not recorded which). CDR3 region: CASSSGQIYNEQFF. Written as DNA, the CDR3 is TGTGCCAGTAGTTCGGGACAGATCTACAATGAGCAGTTCTTC.